A single sample gave rise to the 9 T cell receptor beta chains below, sequenced in a study of blood T cell repertoires in COVID-19. Produced via immunoSEQ multiplex PCR; TCRdb's table is partial and in-frame only. The sample holds about 140,000 clones; around 89% are singletons and the top ten take around 2.3%. Sequences were obtained from peripheral blood. The receptors were sampled from a human donor with COVID-19, enrolled during active disease. The donor label of this sample is uncertain.

This chain joins TRBV3-1 (or the pseudogene TRBV3-2) and TRBJ2-7, with TRBD2 identical over 7 bases. The J segment lost 0 bases and the V segment lost 1 base, leaving 6 bases of the junction unmatched. The germline gives CDR1 LGHDT, CDR2 YNNKEL (reference sequence). The CDR3 loop spans 16 amino acids. The CDR3 DNA is TGTGCCAGCAGCCAAGCTGGCGGGACTAACTCCTACGAGCAGTACTTC. It is translated as CASSQAGGTNSYEQYF.

The chain couples TRBV7-9 to TRBJ1-2; D not certain. The CDR3 totals 14 residues. The V gene's germline CDR1 is SEHNR and CDR2 FQNEAQ (reference sequence). Trimming shortened V by 3 bases and J by 7 bases, and 15 bases separated the two germline ends. CDR3 nucleotide sequence: TGTGCCAGCAGCTTGGCGGAATCGGCCGGTGGCTACACCTTC. As protein: CASSLAESAGGYTF.

The chain is built from TRBV7-3 and TRBJ1-1, with D unresolved. Germline V lookup: CDR1 SGHTA, CDR2 FQGTGA. Between the trimmed V and J ends, which lost 5 bases and 1 base, there was a span of 8 bases. This CDR3 is 13 amino acids long. In DNA form, the CDR3 reads TGTGCCAGCAGCACTCAGGAGAACACTGAAGCTTTCTTT. Amino acid sequence: CASSTQENTEAFF.

This clone has just one count. CDR3 DNA: TGTGCCAGCAGTCCCTTGTACGAGCAGTACTTC. Amino acid sequence: CASSPLYEQYF. This chain uses TRBV12-3 or TRBV12-4 with TRBJ2-7; no firm D call. There are 11 residues in the CDR3. V was shortened by 5 bases and J by 4 bases, with 6 bases between the two germline ends.

As for this clone: This same CDR3 is encoded by further DNA sequences in the sample. The chain joins TRBV4-1 to TRBJ2-7; D is perhaps TRBD1 (6 bases). The ends were cut back, 3 bases at V and 4 bases at J, with 16 bases in the middle. Germline V CDR1 and CDR2: MGHRA, YSYEKL. The CDR3 sequence is 15 residues long. The CDR3 loop reads CASSQPRQGRYEQYF. Written as DNA, the CDR3 is TGCGCCAGCAGCCAGCCTCGGCAGGGGCGGTACGAGCAGTACTTC.

This rearrangement joins TRBV11-3 to TRBJ1-2; D gene ambiguous. CDR1 is SGHNT, CDR2 YENEEA, per germline. V gave up 5 bases and J gave up 0 bases, with 13 bases separating them. This CDR3 has 15 amino acids. CDR3 sequence reads: CASSESGIPNYGYTF. The CDR3 coding sequence is TGTGCCAGCAGCGAGAGCGGGATTCCTAACTATGGCTACACCTTC.

V is TRBV6-6 and J is TRBJ2-7, with unresolved D. The CDR3 runs 11 residues. Germline loops: CDR1 MNHNY, CDR2 SVGAGI (reference sequence). V lost 9 bases to trimming and J lost 5 bases, with 11 bases between them. CDR3 coding DNA: TGTGCCAGTCAGACATCGGACGAGCAGTACTTC. Protein product: CASQTSDEQYF.

The chain couples TRBV11-2 to TRBJ1-2; perhaps TRBD1 as D (5 bases). Germline V gene sequence: CDR1 SGHAT, CDR2 FQNNGV. The CDR3 runs 18 residues. Trimming took off 4 bases at V and 5 bases at J, with 26 bases between the two ends. The CDR3 nucleotides are TGTGCCAGCAGCTCTACGTTTCGGAAACCGCAGGGCAAATATGGCTACACCTTC. Residues: CASSSTFRKPQGKYGYTF. Drawing the rest from reference TRBV11-2 and TRBJ1-2, the complete variable domain is EAGVAQSPRYKIIEKRQSVAFWCNPISGHATLYWYQQILGQGPKLLIQFQNNGVVDDSQLPKDRFSAERLKGVDSTLKIQPAKLEDSAVYLCASSSTFRKPQGKYGYTFGSGTRLTVV.

The chain employs TRBV6-1 and TRBJ2-2; 7 nucleotides line up with TRBD1. The CDR3 runs to 18 residues. Per germline, CDR1 MNHNS and CDR2 SASEGT. Trimming took 1 base from V and 5 from J; bases not matched to a gene: 13. CDR3 protein: CASSEGWLGTERTGELFF. In DNA, the CDR3 is TGTGCCAGCAGTGAAGGTTGGTTGGGGACAGAGAGGACCGGGGAGCTGTTTTTT.